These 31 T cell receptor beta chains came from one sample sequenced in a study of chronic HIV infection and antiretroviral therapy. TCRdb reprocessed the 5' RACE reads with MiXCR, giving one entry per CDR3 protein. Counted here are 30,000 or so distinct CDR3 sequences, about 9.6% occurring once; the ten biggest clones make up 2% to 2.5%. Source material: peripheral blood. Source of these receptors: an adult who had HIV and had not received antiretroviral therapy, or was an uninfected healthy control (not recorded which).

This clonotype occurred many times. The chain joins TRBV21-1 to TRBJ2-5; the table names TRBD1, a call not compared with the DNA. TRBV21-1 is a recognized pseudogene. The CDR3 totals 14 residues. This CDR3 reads CASSKGRGQETQYF. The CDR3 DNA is TGTGCCAGCAGCAAAGGGAGGGGGCAAGAGACCCAGTACTTC.

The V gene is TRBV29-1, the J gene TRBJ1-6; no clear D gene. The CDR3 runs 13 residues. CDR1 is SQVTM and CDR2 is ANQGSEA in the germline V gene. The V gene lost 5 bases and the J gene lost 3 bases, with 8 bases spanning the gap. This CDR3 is CSVRTDYNSPLHF. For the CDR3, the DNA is TGCAGCGTTCGGACCGACTATAATTCACCCCTCCACTTT.

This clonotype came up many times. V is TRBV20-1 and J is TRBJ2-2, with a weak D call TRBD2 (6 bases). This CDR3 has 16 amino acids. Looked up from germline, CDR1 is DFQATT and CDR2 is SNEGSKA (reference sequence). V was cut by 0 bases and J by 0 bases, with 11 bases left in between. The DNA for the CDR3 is TGCAGTGCTAGAGATTGGGCGGGATCGAACACCGGGGAGCTGTTTTTT. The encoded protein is CSARDWAGSNTGELFF.

In nucleotides, the CDR3 is TGTGCCAGCAGCTTAGTCGACAGGGTCAATGAGCAGTTCTTC. Translated, it gives CASSLVDRVNEQFF. The chain joins TRBV7-2 to TRBJ2-1; TRBD1 agrees at 7 bases. J lost 6 bases, V lost 1 base, and 3 bases had no gene match. This CDR3 is built from 14 residues. The germline gives CDR1 SGHTA, CDR2 FQGNSA.

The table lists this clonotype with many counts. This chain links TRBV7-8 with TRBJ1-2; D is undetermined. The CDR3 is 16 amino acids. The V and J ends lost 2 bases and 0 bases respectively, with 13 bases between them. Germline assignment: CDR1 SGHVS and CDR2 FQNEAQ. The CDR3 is CASSLSVTAPNYGYTF. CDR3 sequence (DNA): TGTGCCAGCAGCTTAAGCGTGACGGCCCCTAACTATGGCTACACCTTC.

Written as DNA, the CDR3 is TGTGCCAGCAGTCCGACAGGGGTTGTCTATGGCTACACCTTC. Its protein is CASSPTGVVYGYTF. This sequence joins TRBV2 and TRBJ1-2; 8 bases are a match to TRBD1. With 5 bases clipped from V and 4 bases from J, the junction kept 6 bases outside the gene matches. The germline V gene encodes CDR1 SNHLY and CDR2 FYNNEI. This CDR3 is built from 14 residues.

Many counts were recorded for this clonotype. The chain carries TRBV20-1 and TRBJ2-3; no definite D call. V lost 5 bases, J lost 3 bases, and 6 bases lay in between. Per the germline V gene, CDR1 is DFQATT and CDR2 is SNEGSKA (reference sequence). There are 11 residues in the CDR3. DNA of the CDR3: TGCAGTGCTGGTGGAACAGATACGCAGTATTTT. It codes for CSAGGTDTQYF.

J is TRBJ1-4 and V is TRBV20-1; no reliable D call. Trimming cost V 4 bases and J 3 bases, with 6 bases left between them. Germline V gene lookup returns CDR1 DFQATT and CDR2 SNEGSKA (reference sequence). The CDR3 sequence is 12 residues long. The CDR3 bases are TGCAGTGCTATGCGGCCTAATGAAAAACTGTTTTTT. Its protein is CSAMRPNEKLFF.

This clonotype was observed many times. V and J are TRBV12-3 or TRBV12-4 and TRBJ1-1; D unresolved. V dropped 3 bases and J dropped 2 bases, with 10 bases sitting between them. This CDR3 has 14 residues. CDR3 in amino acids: CASSFGVRNTEAFF. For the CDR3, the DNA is TGTGCCAGCAGTTTCGGTGTCAGAAACACTGAAGCTTTCTTT.

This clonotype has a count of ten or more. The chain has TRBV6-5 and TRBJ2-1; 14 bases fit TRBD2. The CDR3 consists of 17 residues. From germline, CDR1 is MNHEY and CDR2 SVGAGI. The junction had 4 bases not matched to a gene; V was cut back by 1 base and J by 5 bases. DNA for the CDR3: TGTGCCAGCAGTTACTGGACTAGCGGGAGGCCCGACAATGAGCAGTTCTTC. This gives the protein CASSYWTSGRPDNEQFF.

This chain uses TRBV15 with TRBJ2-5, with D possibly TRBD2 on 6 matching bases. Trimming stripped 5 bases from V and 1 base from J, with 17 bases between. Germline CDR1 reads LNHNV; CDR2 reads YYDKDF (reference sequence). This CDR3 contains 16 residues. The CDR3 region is CATSQGRGSSQETQYF. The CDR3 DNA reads TGTGCCACCAGCCAGGGTCGGGGGTCTAGCCAAGAGACCCAGTACTTC.

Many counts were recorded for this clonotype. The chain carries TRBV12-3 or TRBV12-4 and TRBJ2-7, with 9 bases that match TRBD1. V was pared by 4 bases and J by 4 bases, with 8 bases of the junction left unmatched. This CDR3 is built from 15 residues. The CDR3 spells CASSSGQGPTYEQYF. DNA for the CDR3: TGTGCCAGCAGTTCCGGACAGGGGCCTACTTACGAGCAGTACTTC.

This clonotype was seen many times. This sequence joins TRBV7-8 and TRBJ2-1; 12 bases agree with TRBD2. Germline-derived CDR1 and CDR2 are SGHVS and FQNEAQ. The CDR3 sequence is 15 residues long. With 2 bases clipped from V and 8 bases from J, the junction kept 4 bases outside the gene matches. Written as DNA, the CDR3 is TGTGCCAGCAGCTTAATGGGACTAGCGGGCGATGAGCAGTTCTTC. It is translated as CASSLMGLAGDEQFF.

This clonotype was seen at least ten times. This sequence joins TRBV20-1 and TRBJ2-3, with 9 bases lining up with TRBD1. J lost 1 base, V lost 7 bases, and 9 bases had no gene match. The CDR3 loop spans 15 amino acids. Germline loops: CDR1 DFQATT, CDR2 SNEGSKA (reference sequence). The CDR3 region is CSVPGQGSGTDTQYF. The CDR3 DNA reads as TGCAGTGTCCCCGGACAGGGGTCGGGCACAGATACGCAGTATTTT.

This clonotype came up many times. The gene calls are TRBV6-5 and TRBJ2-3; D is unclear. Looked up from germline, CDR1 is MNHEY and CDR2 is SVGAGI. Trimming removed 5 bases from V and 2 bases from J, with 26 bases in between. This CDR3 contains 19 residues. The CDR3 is CASSHLGSRGLEDTDTQYF. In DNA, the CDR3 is TGTGCCAGCAGTCATTTGGGTAGTAGAGGTCTGGAAGACACAGATACGCAGTATTTT.

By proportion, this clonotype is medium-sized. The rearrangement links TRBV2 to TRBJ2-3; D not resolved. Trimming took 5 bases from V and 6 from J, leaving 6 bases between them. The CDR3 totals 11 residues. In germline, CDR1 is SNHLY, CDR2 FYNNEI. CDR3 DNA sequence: TGTGCCAGCAGTCTAGGCGATACGCAGTATTTT. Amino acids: CASSLGDTQYF.

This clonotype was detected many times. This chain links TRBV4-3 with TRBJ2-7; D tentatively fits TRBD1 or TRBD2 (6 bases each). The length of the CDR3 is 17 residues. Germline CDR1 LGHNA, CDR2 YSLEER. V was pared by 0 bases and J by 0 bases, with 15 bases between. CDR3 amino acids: CASSQDQRGVFSYEQYF. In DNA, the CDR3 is TGCGCCAGCAGCCAAGATCAAAGGGGGGTCTTCTCCTACGAGCAGTACTTC.

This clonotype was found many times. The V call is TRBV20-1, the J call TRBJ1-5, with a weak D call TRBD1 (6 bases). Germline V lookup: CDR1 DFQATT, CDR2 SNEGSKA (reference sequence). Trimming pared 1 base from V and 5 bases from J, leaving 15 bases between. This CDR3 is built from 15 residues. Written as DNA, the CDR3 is TGCAGTGCTAGAGCCTTTATAGGGGGAGATCAGCCCCAGCATTTT. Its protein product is CSARAFIGGDQPQHF.

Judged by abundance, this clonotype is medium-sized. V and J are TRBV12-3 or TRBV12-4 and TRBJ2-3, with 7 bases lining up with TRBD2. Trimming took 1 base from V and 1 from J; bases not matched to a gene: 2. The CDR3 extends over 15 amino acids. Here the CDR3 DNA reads TGTGCCAGCAGTTTAGTTGCGGGGGGCACAGATACGCAGTATTTT. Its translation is CASSLVAGGTDTQYF.

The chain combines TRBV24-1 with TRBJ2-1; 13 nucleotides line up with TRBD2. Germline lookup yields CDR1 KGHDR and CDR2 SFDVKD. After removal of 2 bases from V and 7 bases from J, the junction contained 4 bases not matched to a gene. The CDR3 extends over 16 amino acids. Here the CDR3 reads CATSDSLAGGKNEQFF. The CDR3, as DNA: TGTGCCACCAGTGATTCACTAGCGGGAGGGAAGAATGAGCAGTTCTTC.

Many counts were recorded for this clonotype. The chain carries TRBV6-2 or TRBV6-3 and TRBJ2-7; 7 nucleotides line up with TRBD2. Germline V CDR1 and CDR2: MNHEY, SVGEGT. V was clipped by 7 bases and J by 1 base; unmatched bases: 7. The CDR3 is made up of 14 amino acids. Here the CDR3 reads CASNWDYNSYEQYF. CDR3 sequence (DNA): TGTGCCAGCAATTGGGACTACAATTCCTACGAGCAGTACTTC.

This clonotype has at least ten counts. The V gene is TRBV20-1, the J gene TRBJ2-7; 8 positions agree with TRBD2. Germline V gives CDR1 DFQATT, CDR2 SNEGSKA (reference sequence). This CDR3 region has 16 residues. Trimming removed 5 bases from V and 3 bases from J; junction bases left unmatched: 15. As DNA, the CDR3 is TGCAGTGCTCGGTCTATCCGGGGGACTAGTATCTACGAGCAGTACTTC. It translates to CSARSIRGTSIYEQYF.

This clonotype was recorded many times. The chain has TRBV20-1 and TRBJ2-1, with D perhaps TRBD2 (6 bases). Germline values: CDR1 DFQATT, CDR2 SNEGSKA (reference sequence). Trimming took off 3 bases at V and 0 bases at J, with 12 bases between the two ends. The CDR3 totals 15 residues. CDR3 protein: CSASTLATSYNEQFF. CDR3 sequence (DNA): TGCAGTGCTAGTACGCTAGCGACCTCCTACAATGAGCAGTTCTTC.

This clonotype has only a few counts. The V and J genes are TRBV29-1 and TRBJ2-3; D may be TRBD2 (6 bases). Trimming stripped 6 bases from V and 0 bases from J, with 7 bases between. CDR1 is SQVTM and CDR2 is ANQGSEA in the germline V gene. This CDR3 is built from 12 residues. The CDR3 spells CSVSGSTDTQYF. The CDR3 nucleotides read TGCAGCGTAAGCGGGAGCACAGATACGCAGTATTTT.

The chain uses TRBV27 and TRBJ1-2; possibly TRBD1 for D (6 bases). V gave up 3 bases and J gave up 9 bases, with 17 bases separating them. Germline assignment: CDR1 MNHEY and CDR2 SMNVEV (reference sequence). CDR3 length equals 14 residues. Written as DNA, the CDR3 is TGTGCCAGCAGTTTGACAGGCGCAGGCCCGAGCTACACCTTC. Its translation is CASSLTGAGPSYTF.

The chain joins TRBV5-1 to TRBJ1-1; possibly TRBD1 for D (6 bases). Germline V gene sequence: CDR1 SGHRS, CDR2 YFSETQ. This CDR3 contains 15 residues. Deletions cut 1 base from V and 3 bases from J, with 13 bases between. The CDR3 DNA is TGCGCCAGCAGCTTGAGAACGGGGGCAGACACTGAAGCTTTCTTT. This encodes CASSLRTGADTEAFF.

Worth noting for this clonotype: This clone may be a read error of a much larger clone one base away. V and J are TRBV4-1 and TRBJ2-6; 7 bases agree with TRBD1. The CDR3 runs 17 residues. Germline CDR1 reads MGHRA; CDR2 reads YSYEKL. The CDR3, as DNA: TGCGCCAGCAGCCAACCAACAACAGGGGCTGGGGCCGACGTCCTGACTTTC. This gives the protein CASSQPTTGAGADVLTF.

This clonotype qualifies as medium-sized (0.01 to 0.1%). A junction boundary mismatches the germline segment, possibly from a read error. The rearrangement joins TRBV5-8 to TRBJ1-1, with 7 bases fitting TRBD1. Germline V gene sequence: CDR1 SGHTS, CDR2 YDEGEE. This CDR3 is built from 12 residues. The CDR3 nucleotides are TGTGCCAGCAGCTTCGACAGGGCCGAGGTAATCTTT. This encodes CASSFDRAEVIF.

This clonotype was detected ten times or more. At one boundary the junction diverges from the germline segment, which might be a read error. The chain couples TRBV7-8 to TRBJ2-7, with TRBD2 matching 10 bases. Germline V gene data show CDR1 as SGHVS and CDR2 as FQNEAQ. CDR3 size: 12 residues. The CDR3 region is CASSSSAGGPSF. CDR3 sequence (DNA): TGTGCCAGCAGCTCGTCAGCGGGAGGGCCGTCTTTC.

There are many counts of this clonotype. The CDR3 nucleotides read TGTGCCAGCAGTGAAGCGGACAGGGGGCAGGAAAAACTGTTTTTT. It is translated as CASSEADRGQEKLFF. The chain has TRBV2 and TRBJ1-4; 11 positions match TRBD1. Per the germline V gene, CDR1 is SNHLY and CDR2 is FYNNEI. CDR3 size: 15 residues. V lost 0 bases to trimming and J lost 8 bases; unmatched junction nucleotides: 2.

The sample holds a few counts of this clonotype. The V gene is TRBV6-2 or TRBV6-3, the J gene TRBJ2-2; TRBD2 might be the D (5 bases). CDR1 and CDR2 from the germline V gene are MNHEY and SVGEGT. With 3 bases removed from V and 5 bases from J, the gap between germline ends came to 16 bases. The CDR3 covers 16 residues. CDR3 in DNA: TGTGCCAGCAGTTATAGTCCGGCACGGAGGACCGGGGAGCTGTTTTTT. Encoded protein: CASSYSPARRTGELFF.